These T cell receptor beta chains were read from a single sample in a study of beta chain features in type 1 diabetes. Here immunoSEQ multiplex PCR was the method, and the copy in TCRdb shows in-frame clones only, minus some. The data hold roughly 250,000 clones, with over 20% observed a single time. The sample was naive CD4+ T cells from blood. The receptors were sampled from a woman aged 35 to 49 with type 1 diabetes. Each CDR3 is given with its conserved first and last residue. The D gene is left open where the match is weak. Expanded clones get a size class; other rows say once, few or many, or leave the size out.

size,J,V,D,CDR3,DNA
-,TRBJ1-2,TRBV16,-,CASSQNRQPRGYTF,TGTGCCAGCAGCCAAAACAGACAGCCCCGTGGCTACACCTTC
-,TRBJ2-3,TRBV30,-,CAWSSGGSGDTQYF,TGTGCCTGGAGTTCAGGGGGGAGCGGGGATACGCAGTATTTT
-,TRBJ1-2,TRBV6-6,-,CASSASGGESGYTF,TGTGCCAGCAGTGCCTCGGGTGGAGAGAGCGGCTACACCTTC
-,TRBJ2-5,TRBV9,-,CASSAQETQYF,TGTGCCAGCAGCGCGCAAGAGACCCAGTACTTC
-,TRBJ2-3,TRBV7-9,TRBD2,CASSSGLAGVTDTQYF,TGTGCCAGCAGCTCGGGACTAGCGGGTGTCACAGATACGCAGTATTTT
-,TRBJ2-7,TRBV6-5,-,CASSYSSTLDYEQYF,TGTGCCAGCAGTTACTCATCCACCTTAGACTACGAGCAGTACTTC
few,TRBJ2-1,TRBV28,TRBD2,CASNGREMRGFF,TGTGCCAGCAATGGGAGGGAAATGAGGGGGTTCTTC
few,TRBJ2-7,TRBV7-3,-,CASSLDTLNEQYF,TGTGCCAGCAGCTTGGACACCCTTAACGAGCAGTACTTC
-,TRBJ2-1,TRBV6-5,-,CASSPNPGNRNEQFF,TGTGCCAGCAGCCCCAACCCAGGGAACAGGAATGAGCAGTTCTTC
few,TRBJ2-7,TRBV13,TRBD1,CASSSGQGIYEQYF,TGTGCCAGCAGCTCCGGACAGGGGATCTACGAGCAGTACTTC
once,TRBJ2-2,TRBV5-6,TRBD2,CASSRSGLRDTGELFF,TGTGCCAGCAGCCGTTCGGGACTAAGGGACACCGGGGAGCTGTTTTTT
few,TRBJ2-1,TRBV9,TRBD2,CASSIRLLGTSGSLLNHDEQFF,TGTGCCAGCAGCATACGACTCCTCGGGACTAGCGGGAGCCTACTAAATCACGATGAGCAGTTCTTC
-,TRBJ2-1,TRBV28,-,CASSTRDTNEQFF,TGTGCCAGCAGTACTCGGGACACGAATGAGCAGTTCTTC
few,TRBJ2-1,TRBV6-5,-,CASSPQGNEQFF,TGTGCCAGCAGCCCCCAGGGCAATGAGCAGTTCTTC
few,TRBJ2-7,TRBV5-4,-,CASSRMDSYEQYF,TGTGCCAGCAGCCGAATGGACAGCTACGAGCAGTACTTC
few,TRBJ1-5,TRBV5-6,-,CASSLRGNRPLNQPQHF,TGTGCCAGCAGCTTGAGGGGAAACCGTCCCTTGAATCAGCCCCAGCATTTT
-,TRBJ2-7,TRBV6-6,TRBD1,CASSFRDRVSVQYF,TGTGCCAGCAGCTTCCGGGACAGGGTCTCGGTGCAGTACTTC
-,TRBJ2-1,TRBV18,TRBD2,CASSPEAGVGDEQFF,TGTGCCAGCTCACCTGAGGCGGGAGTTGGGGACGAGCAGTTCTTC
once,TRBJ2-7,TRBV7-9,TRBD2,CASSTQTSENEQYF,TGTGCCAGCAGCACGCAGACTAGCGAAAACGAGCAGTACTTC
-,TRBJ2-2,TRBV2,-,CASATESGSTGELFF,TGTGCCAGCGCCACCGAGTCAGGATCCACCGGGGAGCTGTTTTTT
-,TRBJ2-2,TRBV30,TRBD2,CAWSSARTSEVGELFF,TGTGCCTGGAGTTCCGCCAGGACTAGTGAGGTCGGGGAGCTGTTTTTT
-,TRBJ2-2,TRBV9,TRBD2,CASSETSGAHTGELFF,TGTGCCAGCAGCGAGACTAGCGGGGCTCACACCGGGGAGCTGTTTTTT
few,TRBJ2-5,TRBV7-7,-,CASSSGQPGETQYF,TGTGCTAGCAGCTCTGGACAGCCAGGAGAGACCCAGTACTTC
-,TRBJ2-1,TRBV30,TRBD2,CAWSQLAGGPNEQFF,TGTGCCTGGAGTCAACTAGCGGGAGGGCCGAATGAGCAGTTCTTC
few,TRBJ2-5,TRBV28,TRBD1,CASSLGDRGETQYF,TGTGCCAGCAGTTTGGGGGACAGGGGGGAGACCCAGTACTTC
-,TRBJ1-1,TRBV28,-,CASRSTGTTEAFF,TGTGCCAGCAGATCCACAGGGACCACTGAAGCTTTCTTT
-,TRBJ1-5,TRBV30,-,CAWSDSWTATNQPQHF,TGTGCCTGGAGTGACTCCTGGACAGCGACCAATCAGCCCCAGCATTTT
few,TRBJ2-2,TRBV27,TRBD2,CASSLMASGTGELFF,TGTGCCAGCAGTTTGATGGCTAGCGGGACCGGGGAGCTGTTTTTT
few,TRBJ2-5,TRBV23-1,TRBD2,CASSQSRSGSPDETQYF,TGCGCCAGCAGTCAATCGAGAAGCGGGAGTCCGGACGAGACCCAGTACTTC
few,TRBJ1-2,TRBV18,TRBD1,CASSWTGEGLHGYTF,TGTGCCAGCTCTTGGACAGGGGAAGGGTTACATGGCTACACCTTC
few,TRBJ1-1,TRBV10-3,TRBD1,CAISERGTAMNTEAFF,TGTGCCATCAGTGAGCGGGGGACAGCCATGAACACTGAAGCTTTCTTT
-,TRBJ2-7,TRBV7-2,TRBD2,CASSWKLAAISYEQYF,TGTGCCAGCAGCTGGAAACTAGCGGCAATCTCCTACGAGCAGTACTTC
-,TRBJ2-7,TRBV21-1,-,CASSDRDRAYEQYF,TGTGCCAGCAGCGATAGGGACAGAGCCTACGAGCAGTACTTC
-,TRBJ1-5,TRBV7-9,-,CASSLAGDNQPQHF,TGTGCCAGCAGCTTAGCAGGGGACAATCAGCCCCAGCATTTT
few,TRBJ2-3,TRBV4-1,-,CASSGGSTDTQYF,TGCGCCAGCAGTGGGGGGAGCACAGATACGCAGTATTTT
few,TRBJ2-5,TRBV29-1,-,CSGTRVNQETQYF,TGCAGCGGGACGAGGGTCAACCAAGAGACCCAGTACTTC
-,TRBJ1-2,TRBV7-2,-,CASSLLGQLANYGYTF,TGTGCCAGCAGCCTACTAGGACAGCTTGCTAACTATGGCTACACCTTC
few,TRBJ2-3,TRBV7-2,-,CASSLGTFTDTQYF,TGTGCCAGCAGCTTAGGGACATTCACAGATACGCAGTATTTT
-,TRBJ1-4,TRBV16,-,CASERRGATNEKLFF,TGTGCCAGCGAGAGAAGGGGTGCAACTAATGAAAAACTGTTTTTT
few,TRBJ2-2,TRBV6-6,TRBD2,CASSRLAAGELFF,TGTGCCAGCAGTCGACTAGCGGCCGGGGAGCTGTTTTTT